These T cell receptor beta chains were read from a single sample in a study of early T cells in non-severe SARS-CoV-2 infection. A single record per CDR3 protein comes from TCRdb applying MiXCR to the 5' RACE reads. The repertoire holds some 22,000 distinct CDR3 sequences, with roughly 5.3% as singletons. What was sequenced was whole blood. Source of these receptors: an adult who was a healthcare worker with PCR-confirmed SARS-CoV-2 infection or an uninfected control (not recorded which). Both conserved end residues are trimmed from each CDR3. The D gene is left open where the match is weak.

NA	TRBV7-9	ASSLVVLNSPLH
TRBD2	TRBV11-2	ASSLGPGSSGEETQY
TRBD1	TRBV3-1	ASSHRDREGDTQY
TRBD1	TRBV4-2	ASSQDLGDRDYEQY
TRBD1	TRBV18	ASSLGQGTDTQY
NA	TRBV6-2/TRBV6-3	ASSYDVVAYGYT
TRBD2	TRBV28	ASSPLAGALHEQF
NA	TRBV18	ASSPPRGEGNEQY
TRBD2	TRBV30	AYKRGGLYNEQF
NA	TRBV3-1	ASSQDLKETQY
NA	TRBV3-1	ASSQDSREPTGELF
TRBD1	TRBV6-2/TRBV6-3	ASSYSRTGESPGNTIY
NA	TRBV5-4	ASTTTEPEDEQY
NA	TRBV18	ASSPGRDVEKLF
NA	TRBV6-1	ASMIINSYEQY
TRBD1	TRBV10-3	AIKDREDQPQH
TRBD1	TRBV18	ASSPGQANFMNTEAF
NA	TRBV29-1	SVEVGARAF
NA	TRBV7-9	ASSKSQGGNQPQH
NA	TRBV18	ASSQSGSTDTQY
TRBD2	TRBV27	ASGASGAQETQY
TRBD1	TRBV5-1	ASSSSRDRVLYEQY
NA	TRBV11-2	ASSLGRSYEQY
NA	TRBV10-1	ASTKTPTNTEAF